The next 11 T cell receptor beta chains were all read from a single sample in a study of blood T cell repertoires in COVID-19. TCRdb's table, derived via immunoSEQ multiplex PCR, lists solely in-frame clones and lacks some. The sample shows over 100,000 clones, over 75% of them seen only once. The sample taken for sequencing was peripheral blood. The source is a woman in her 70s with acute or convalescent COVID-19.

This rearrangement joins TRBV7-9 to TRBJ2-2; no firm D call. V gave up 6 bases and J gave up 0 bases, with 8 bases separating them. The CDR3 runs 14 residues. CDR1 and CDR2 from the germline V gene are SEHNR and FQNEAQ (reference sequence). The CDR3 bases are TGTGCCAGCAGAGCTCCCGCGAACACCGGGGAGCTGTTTTTT. Residues: CASRAPANTGELFF.

This clone was observed once. This sequence joins TRBV5-6 and TRBJ1-2, with D unresolved. V lost 4 bases to trimming and J lost 6 bases, with 10 bases between them. The V gene's germline CDR1 is SGHDT and CDR2 YYEEEE. The CDR3 is 12 residues long. The CDR3 spells CASSPARDGYTF. The CDR3 nucleotides read TGTGCCAGCAGCCCCGCTCGGGATGGCTACACCTTC.

V usage is TRBV4-3 and J usage is TRBJ1-6; 7 bases align to TRBD1. Germline assignment: CDR1 LGHNA and CDR2 YSLEER. The CDR3 runs to 14 residues. The trim removed 2 bases at V and 10 bases at J, leaving 5 bases unmatched. The CDR3 sequence: CASSQYDRESPLHF. DNA for the CDR3: TGCGCCAGCAGCCAATACGACAGGGAATCACCCCTCCACTTT.

This chain connects TRBV7-2 to TRBJ1-1, with D possibly TRBD1 on 6 matching bases. Trimming cost V 3 bases and J 5 bases, with 10 bases left between them. CDR1 is SGHTA, CDR2 FQGNSA, per germline. The CDR3 loop spans 13 amino acids. The CDR3: CASSFPGVTEAFF. The CDR3 DNA reads TGTGCCAGCAGCTTCCCAGGGGTTACTGAAGCTTTCTTT.

The V gene is TRBV11-2, the J gene TRBJ1-4; a possible D gene is TRBD1 (5 bases). Germline V lookup: CDR1 SGHAT, CDR2 FQNNGV. The CDR3 is 16 residues long. The ends were cut back, 5 bases at V and 0 bases at J, with 13 bases in the middle. CDR3 loop: CASSRWGGATNEKLFF. The DNA of the CDR3 is TGTGCCAGCAGCCGATGGGGGGGGGCAACTAATGAAAAACTGTTTTTT.

The chain has TRBV4-2 and TRBJ2-3; possible D gene TRBD2, 6 bases. Germline V gene data show CDR1 as LGHNA and CDR2 as YNFKEQ. The CDR3 loop spans 16 amino acids. V lost 3 bases, J lost 2 bases, and 15 bases lay in between. The CDR3 here is CASSQRAGRFTDTQYF. The CDR3 nucleotides read TGTGCCAGCAGCCAGAGGGCGGGGCGATTCACAGATACGCAGTATTTT.

This chain links TRBV19 with TRBJ1-6, with 8 bases lining up with TRBD1. The CDR3 is made up of 15 amino acids. The V gene end was trimmed by 7 bases and the J gene end by 10 bases; junction bases not matched to a gene: 12. CDR1 is LNHDA, CDR2 SQIVND, per germline (reference sequence). The CDR3 protein is CASNEQGALRSPLHF. The DNA for the CDR3 is TGTGCCAGTAACGAGCAGGGGGCGCTCAGGTCACCCCTCCACTTT.

The rearrangement joins TRBV19 to TRBJ1-5; D is perhaps TRBD1 (5 bases). The CDR3 extends over 15 amino acids. Germline V gene data show CDR1 as LNHDA and CDR2 as SQIVND (reference sequence). Trimming removed 1 base at V and 4 bases at J, with 11 bases between. CDR3 coding DNA: TGTGCCAGTAGTATAGGCCTCAGGGAAAATCAGCCCCAGCATTTT. Translation gives CASSIGLRENQPQHF. Supplemented by reference TRBV19 and TRBJ1-5, the full variable domain reads DGGITQSPKYLFRKEGQNVTLSCEQNLNHDAMYWYRQDPGQGLRLIYYSQIVNDFQKGDIAEGYSVSREKKESFPLTVTSAQKNPTAFYLCASSIGLRENQPQHFGDGTRLSIL.

The genes are TRBV3-1 (or the pseudogene TRBV3-2) and TRBJ1-5, with D possibly being TRBD1 (5 bases). Trimming shortened V by 2 bases and J by 1 base, and 15 bases separated the two germline ends. Germline CDR1 is LGHDT and CDR2 is YNNKEL (reference sequence). This CDR3 has 17 amino acids. The CDR3 DNA sequence: TGTGCCAGCAGCCAATCGGAGAGCTACAGGAGCAATCAGCCCCAGCATTTT. Translation gives CASSQSESYRSNQPQHF.

The rearrangement joins TRBV5-6 to TRBJ2-3; the D is unclear. Germline V gene data show CDR1 as SGHDT and CDR2 as YYEEEE. This CDR3 has 15 residues. The V gene lost 4 bases and the J gene lost 2 bases, with 14 bases spanning the gap. Here the CDR3 DNA reads TGTGCCAGCAGCCCCGACATTACAGACACAGATACGCAGTATTTT. This encodes CASSPDITDTDTQYF. The variable domain in full, completed from reference TRBV5-6 and TRBJ2-3, reads DAGVTQSPTHLIKTRGQQVTLRCSPKSGHDTVSWYQQALGQGPQFIFQYYEEEERQRGNFPDRFSGHQFPNYSSELNVNALLLGDSALYLCASSPDITDTDTQYFGPGTRLTVL.

This clone was counted a few times. This CDR3 is CASGNGIGLGYYGYTF. The CDR3 nucleotides are TGTGCCAGTGGCAACGGGATAGGGTTGGGATACTATGGCTACACCTTC. The rearrangement links TRBV19 to TRBJ1-2; D unresolved. Germline CDR1 is LNHDA and CDR2 is SQIVND (reference sequence). V shed 8 bases and J shed 3 bases, with 22 bases lying between them. This CDR3 comprises 16 residues. Drawing the rest from reference TRBV19 and TRBJ1-2, the complete variable domain is DGGITQSPKYLFRKEGQNVTLSCEQNLNHDAMYWYRQDPGQGLRLIYYSQIVNDFQKGDIAEGYSVSREKKESFPLTVTSAQKNPTAFYLCASGNGIGLGYYGYTFGSGTRLTVV.